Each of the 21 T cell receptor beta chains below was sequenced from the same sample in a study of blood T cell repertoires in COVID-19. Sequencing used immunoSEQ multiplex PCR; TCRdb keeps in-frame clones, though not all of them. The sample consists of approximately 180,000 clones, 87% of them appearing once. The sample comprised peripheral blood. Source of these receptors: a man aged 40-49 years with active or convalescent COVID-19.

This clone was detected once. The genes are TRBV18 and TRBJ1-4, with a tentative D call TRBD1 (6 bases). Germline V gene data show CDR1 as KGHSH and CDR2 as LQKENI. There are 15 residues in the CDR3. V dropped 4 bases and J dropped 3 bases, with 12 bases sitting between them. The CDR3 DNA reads TGTGCCAGCTCACTGCGGGGGCCGGCTAATGAAAAACTGTTTTTT. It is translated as CASSLRGPANEKLFF.

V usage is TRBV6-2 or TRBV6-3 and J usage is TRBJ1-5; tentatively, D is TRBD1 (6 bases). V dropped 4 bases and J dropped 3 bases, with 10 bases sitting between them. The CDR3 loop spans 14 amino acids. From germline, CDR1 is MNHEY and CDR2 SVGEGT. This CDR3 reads CASSWTETNQPQHF. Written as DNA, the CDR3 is TGTGCCAGCAGTTGGACAGAAACCAATCAGCCCCAGCATTTT.

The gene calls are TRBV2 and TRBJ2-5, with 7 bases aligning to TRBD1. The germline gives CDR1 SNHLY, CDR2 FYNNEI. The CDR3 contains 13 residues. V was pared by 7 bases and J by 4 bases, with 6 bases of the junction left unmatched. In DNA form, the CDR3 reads TGTGCCAGCATCGGAACAGGGGTAGAGACCCAGTACTTC. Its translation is CASIGTGVETQYF. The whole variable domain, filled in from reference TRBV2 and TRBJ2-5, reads EPEVTQTPSHQVTQMGQEVILRCVPISNHLYFYWYRQILGQKVEFLVSFYNNEISEKSEIFDDQFSVERPDGSNFTLKIRSTKLEDSAMYFCASIGTGVETQYFGPGTRLLVL.

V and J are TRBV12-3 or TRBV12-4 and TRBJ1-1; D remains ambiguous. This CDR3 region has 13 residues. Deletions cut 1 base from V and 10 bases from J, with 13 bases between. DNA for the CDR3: TGTGCCAGCAGTTTAGAACGGGATTTCGGAGCTTTCTTT. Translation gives CASSLERDFGAFF.

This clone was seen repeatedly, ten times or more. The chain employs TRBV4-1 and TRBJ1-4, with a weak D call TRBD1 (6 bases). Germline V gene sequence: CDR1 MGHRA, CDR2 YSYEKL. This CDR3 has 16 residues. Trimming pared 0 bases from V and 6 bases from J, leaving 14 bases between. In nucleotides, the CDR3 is TGCGCCAGCAGCCAAGAACGTGCAGGGGTGGATGAAAAACTGTTTTTT. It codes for CASSQERAGVDEKLFF.

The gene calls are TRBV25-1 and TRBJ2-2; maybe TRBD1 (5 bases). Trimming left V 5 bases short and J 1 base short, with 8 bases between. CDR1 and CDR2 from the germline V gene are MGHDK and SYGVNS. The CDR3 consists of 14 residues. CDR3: CASSSTVNTGELFF. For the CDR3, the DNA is TGTGCCAGCAGTTCGACAGTGAACACCGGGGAGCTGTTTTTT.

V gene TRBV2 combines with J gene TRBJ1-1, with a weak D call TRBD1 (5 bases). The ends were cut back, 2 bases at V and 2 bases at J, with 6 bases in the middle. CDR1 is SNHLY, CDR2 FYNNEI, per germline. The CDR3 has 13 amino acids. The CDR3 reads CASSEQGNTEAFF. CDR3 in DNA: TGTGCCAGCAGTGAACAGGGTAACACTGAAGCTTTCTTT.

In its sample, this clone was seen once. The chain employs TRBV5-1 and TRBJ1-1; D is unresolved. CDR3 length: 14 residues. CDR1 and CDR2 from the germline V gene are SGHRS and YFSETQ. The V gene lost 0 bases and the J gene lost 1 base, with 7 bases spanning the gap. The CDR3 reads CASSLDGQNTEAFF. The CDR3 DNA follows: TGCGCCAGCAGCTTGGATGGGCAGAACACTGAAGCTTTCTTT.

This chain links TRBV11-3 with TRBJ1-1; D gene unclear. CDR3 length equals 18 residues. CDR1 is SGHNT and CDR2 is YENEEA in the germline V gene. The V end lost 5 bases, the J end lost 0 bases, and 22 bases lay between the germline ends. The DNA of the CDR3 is TGTGCCAGCAGCCCTGGGAGAGGGAAGTCAAGAATGAACACTGAAGCTTTCTTT. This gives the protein CASSPGRGKSRMNTEAFF.

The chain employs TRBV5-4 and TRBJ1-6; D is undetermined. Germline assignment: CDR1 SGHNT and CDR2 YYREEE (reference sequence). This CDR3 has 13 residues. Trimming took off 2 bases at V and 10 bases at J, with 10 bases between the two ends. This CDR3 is CASSFREGSPLHF. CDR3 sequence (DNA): TGTGCCAGCAGCTTTAGGGAGGGATCACCCCTCCACTTT.

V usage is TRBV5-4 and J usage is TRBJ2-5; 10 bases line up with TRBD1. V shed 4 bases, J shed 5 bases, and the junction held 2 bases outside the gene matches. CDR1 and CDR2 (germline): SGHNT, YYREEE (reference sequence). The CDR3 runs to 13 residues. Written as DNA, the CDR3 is TGTGCCAGCAGCCAGGACAGGGGGGAGACCCAGTACTTC. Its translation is CASSQDRGETQYF.

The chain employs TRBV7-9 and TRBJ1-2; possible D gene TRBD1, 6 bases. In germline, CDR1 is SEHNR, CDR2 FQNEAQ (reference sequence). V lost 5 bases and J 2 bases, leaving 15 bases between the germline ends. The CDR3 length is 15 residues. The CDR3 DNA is TGTGCCAGCAGCGCCGGACAGATTGGGAACTATGGCTACACCTTC. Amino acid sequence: CASSAGQIGNYGYTF.

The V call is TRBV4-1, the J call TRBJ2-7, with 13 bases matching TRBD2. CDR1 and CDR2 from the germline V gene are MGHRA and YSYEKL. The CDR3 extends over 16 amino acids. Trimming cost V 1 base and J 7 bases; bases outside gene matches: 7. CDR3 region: CASSQGLSGLAGEQYF. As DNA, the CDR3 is TGCGCCAGCAGCCAAGGTCTTTCGGGACTAGCGGGGGAGCAGTACTTC.

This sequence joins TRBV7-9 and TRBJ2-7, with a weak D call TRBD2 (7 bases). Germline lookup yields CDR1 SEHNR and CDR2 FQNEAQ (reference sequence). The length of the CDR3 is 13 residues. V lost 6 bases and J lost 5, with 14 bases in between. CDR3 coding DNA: TGTGCCAGCAGTTTACGGGGGGCAAACGAGCAGTACTTC. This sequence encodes CASSLRGANEQYF.

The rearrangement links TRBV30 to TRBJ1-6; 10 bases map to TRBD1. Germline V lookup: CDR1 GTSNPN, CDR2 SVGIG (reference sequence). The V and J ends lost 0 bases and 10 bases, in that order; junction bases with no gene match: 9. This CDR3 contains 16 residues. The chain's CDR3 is CAWSVIWDRGESPLHF. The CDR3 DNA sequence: TGTGCCTGGAGTGTGATTTGGGACAGGGGAGAATCACCCCTCCACTTT.

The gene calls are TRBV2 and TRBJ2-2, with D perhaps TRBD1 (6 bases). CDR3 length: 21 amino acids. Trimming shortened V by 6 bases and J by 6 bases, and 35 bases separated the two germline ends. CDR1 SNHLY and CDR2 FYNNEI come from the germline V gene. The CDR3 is CASSRKDRRKQKAWSPGELFF. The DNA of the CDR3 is TGTGCCAGCAGCCGAAAGGACAGAAGAAAGCAGAAGGCCTGGTCCCCCGGGGAGCTGTTTTTT.

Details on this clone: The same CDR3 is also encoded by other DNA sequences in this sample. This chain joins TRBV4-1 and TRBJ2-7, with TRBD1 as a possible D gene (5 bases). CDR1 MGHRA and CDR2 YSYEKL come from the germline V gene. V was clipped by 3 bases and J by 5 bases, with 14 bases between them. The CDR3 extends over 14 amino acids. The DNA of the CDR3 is TGCGCCAGCAGCCAGGGGCAGGGTTTCCACGAGCAGTACTTC. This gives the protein CASSQGQGFHEQYF.

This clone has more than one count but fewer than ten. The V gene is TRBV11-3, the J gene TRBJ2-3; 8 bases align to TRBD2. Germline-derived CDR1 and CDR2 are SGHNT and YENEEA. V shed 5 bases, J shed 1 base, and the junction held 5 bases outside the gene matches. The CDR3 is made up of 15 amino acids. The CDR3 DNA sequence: TGTGCCAGCAGCCCCCGGCGGGGGGGCACAGATACGCAGTATTTT. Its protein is CASSPRRGGTDTQYF.

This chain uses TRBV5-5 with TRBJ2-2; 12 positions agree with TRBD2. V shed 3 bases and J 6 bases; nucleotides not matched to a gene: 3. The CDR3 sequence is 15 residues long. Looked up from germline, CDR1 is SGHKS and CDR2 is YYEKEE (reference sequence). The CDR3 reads CASSSSGGAPGELFF. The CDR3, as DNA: TGTGCCAGCAGCTCTAGCGGGGGGGCCCCCGGGGAGCTGTTTTTT.

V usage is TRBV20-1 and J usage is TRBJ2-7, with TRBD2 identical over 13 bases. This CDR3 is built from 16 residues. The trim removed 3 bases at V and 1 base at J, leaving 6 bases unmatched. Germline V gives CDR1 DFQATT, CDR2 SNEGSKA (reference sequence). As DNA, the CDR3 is TGCAGTGCTAGTGGGTTACTAGCGGGGGGGTCCTACGAGCAGTACTTC. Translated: CSASGLLAGGSYEQYF.

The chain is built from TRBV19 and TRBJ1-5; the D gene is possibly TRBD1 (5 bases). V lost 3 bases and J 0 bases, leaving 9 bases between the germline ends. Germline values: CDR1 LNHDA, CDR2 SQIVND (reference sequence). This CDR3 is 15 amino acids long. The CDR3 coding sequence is TGTGCCAGTAGTATTGGGGGGGATAGCAATCAGCCCCAGCATTTT. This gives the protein CASSIGGDSNQPQHF.